The 12 T cell receptor beta chains below all came from one sample that was sequenced in a study of identical twins. In TCRdb, the 5' RACE reads were re-called with MiXCR into one record per CDR3 protein. This table has a few hundred thousand distinct CDR3 sequences, around 24% appearing once. These data also featured in a second study, about T cells expressing NK-cell markers.

Specimen: CD4+ T cells sorted from blood. All receptors derive from a young woman in good health.

The rearrangement uses TRBV3-1 and TRBJ2-7, with no clear D. Trimming stripped 2 bases from V and 0 bases from J, with 8 bases between. Germline CDR1 and CDR2: LGHDT and YNNKEL (reference sequence). The CDR3 has 14 residues. CDR3 loop: CASSQSVASYEQYF. For the CDR3, the DNA is TGTGCCAGCAGCCAATCAGTAGCCTCCTACGAGCAGTACTTC.

This clonotype appeared a single time. The V and J genes are TRBV11-2 and TRBJ2-6; D ambiguous. V was trimmed by 2 bases and J by 3 bases, leaving 8 bases between them. The CDR3 totals 15 residues. CDR1 and CDR2 from the germline V gene are SGHAT and FQNNGV. The DNA of the CDR3 is TGTGCCAGCAGCTTAACAGTTGGTGGGGCCAACGTCCTGACTTTC. This translates into CASSLTVGGANVLTF.

The table lists this clonotype with many counts. The J gene is TRBJ2-3, the V gene TRBV25-1; either TRBD1 or TRBD2 may supply D (5 bases each). Deletions cut 3 bases from V and 1 base from J, with 11 bases between. This CDR3 has 15 amino acids. CDR1 is MGHDK and CDR2 is SYGVNS in the germline V gene. CDR3 in amino acids: CASSERGWRTDTQYF. The CDR3 DNA follows: TGTGCCAGCAGTGAGAGGGGTTGGCGCACAGATACGCAGTATTTT.

The chain employs TRBV6-2 or TRBV6-3 and TRBJ1-3; D gene unclear. The CDR3 consists of 14 residues. Per germline, CDR1 MNHEY and CDR2 SVGEGT. V was shortened by 5 bases and J by 0 bases, with 8 bases between the two germline ends. CDR3 loop: CASSVTSSGNTIYF. The CDR3 DNA reads as TGTGCCAGCAGTGTGACCAGCTCTGGAAACACCATATATTTT.

The CDR3: CASGFQGTGTEAFF. In DNA, the CDR3 is TGTGCTAGTGGTTTCCAGGGAACCGGCACTGAAGCTTTCTTT. This rearrangement joins TRBV12-5 to TRBJ1-1; perhaps TRBD1 as D (5 bases). The CDR3 extends over 14 amino acids. The V gene lost 3 bases and the J gene lost 4 bases, with 12 bases spanning the gap. From germline, CDR1 is LGHNT and CDR2 FRNRAP.

The chain combines TRBV19 with TRBJ2-2; TRBD2 matches at 9 bases. Germline CDR1 LNHDA, CDR2 SQIVND (reference sequence). The length of the CDR3 is 14 residues. V lost 8 bases, J lost 6 bases, and 7 bases stayed unmatched. DNA for the CDR3: TGTGCCAGTCGGTTGGGACTAGCATCCGGGGAGCTGTTTTTT. It is translated as CASRLGLASGELFF.

V usage is TRBV7-4 and J usage is TRBJ2-5; tentative D call: TRBD1 (7 bases). V gave up 4 bases and J gave up 6 bases, with 24 bases separating them. The CDR3 contains 17 residues. CDR1 and CDR2 from the germline V gene are SGHVT and SQSDAQ. This CDR3 is CASSSERGRGTRQTQYF. The CDR3 DNA follows: TGTGCCAGCAGCTCCGAGAGGGGCAGGGGGACTCGACAGACCCAGTACTTC.

The CDR3 is CASRDYSNTQYF. CDR3 sequence (DNA): TGTGCCAGCCGGGACTATTCAAATACGCAGTATTTT. The chain links TRBV12-3 or TRBV12-4 to TRBJ2-3; 7 bases fit TRBD2. The CDR3 spans 12 residues. The trim removed 8 bases at V and 7 bases at J, leaving 6 bases unmatched.

The V and J genes are TRBV20-1 and TRBJ2-1; the match to TRBD2 covers 9 bases. The trim removed 6 bases at V and 0 bases at J, leaving 12 bases unmatched. The germline V gene has CDR1 DFQATT and CDR2 SNEGSKA (reference sequence). The length of the CDR3 is 17 residues. The CDR3 DNA reads as TGCAGTGCCCCTCGGCTAGCGGGATCGGTCTCCTACAATGAGCAGTTCTTC. Residues: CSAPRLAGSVSYNEQFF.

The CDR3 is CASSQVAGTGNSPLHF. CDR3 coding DNA: TGTGCCAGCAGCCAAGTTGCCGGGACAGGCAATTCACCCCTCCACTTT. The V call is TRBV3-1, the J call TRBJ1-6; 8 nucleotides match TRBD1. The germline V gene encodes CDR1 LGHDT and CDR2 YNNKEL (reference sequence). The CDR3 has 16 residues. The ends lost 1 base at V and 7 bases at J; junction bases unmatched: 6.

This chain connects TRBV3-1 to TRBJ2-1, with D perhaps matching TRBD1 or TRBD2 (6 bases each). The germline CDR1 and CDR2 sequences are LGHDT and YNNKEL (reference sequence). V lost 2 bases, J lost 5 bases, and 16 bases lay in between. The CDR3 consists of 16 residues. The CDR3 DNA reads as TGTGCCAGCAGCCAATGGGTGGGGGGCTTCGACAATGAGCAGTTCTTC. This encodes CASSQWVGGFDNEQFF.

The rearrangement joins TRBV11-2 to TRBJ1-2; 7 bases align to TRBD1. Germline V CDR1 and CDR2: SGHAT, FQNNGV. The ends lost 6 bases at V and 4 bases at J; junction bases unmatched: 11. The CDR3 covers 15 residues. Here the CDR3 reads CASRKPGQKSYGYTF. CDR3 DNA: TGTGCCAGCAGAAAACCGGGACAGAAGAGCTATGGCTACACCTTC.